These 5 T cell receptor beta chains originate from one sample sequenced in a study of T cells in Graves' hyperthyroidism and ophthalmopathy. Amplified regions were TCR beta CDR3 sequences from RNA transcripts. First-round RT-PCR of the TCR CDR3 relied on the HTBI primer set. TCRdb reprocessed the multiplex PCR reads via MiXCR and lists one record per CDR3 protein. The table shows hundreds of thousands of distinct CDR3 sequences, with 13% to 15% occurring only once. Sequencing input: blood. The receptors were gathered from a woman in her forties or fifties with Graves' ophthalmopathy.

Remarks on this clonotype: A much larger clone differs from this one at a single base, so this may be a read error. The rearrangement links TRBV2 to TRBJ2-5; D is unresolved. The CDR3 is 11 residues long. The V gene's germline CDR1 is SNHLY and CDR2 FYNNEI. In DNA, the CDR3 is TGTGCCAGCACAAGAGACGAGACCCTGTACTTC. It codes for CASTRDETLYF.

At least ten counts were recorded for this clonotype. The chain uses TRBV7-2 and TRBJ2-7, with D unclear. Between the trimmed V and J ends, which lost 5 bases and 7 bases, there was a span of 15 bases. CDR3 length: 13 residues. Germline CDR1 SGHTA, CDR2 FQGNSA. CDR3 DNA sequence: TGTGCCAGCAGCCCCCTCTCGCGCGCGGAGCAGTACTTC. It is translated as CASSPLSRAEQYF.

This clonotype was counted ten times or more. J is TRBJ1-3 and V is TRBV30, with TRBD1 matching 7 bases. V shed 0 bases and J 1 base; nucleotides not matched to a gene: 6. Germline V CDR1 and CDR2: GTSNPN, SVGIG (reference sequence). This CDR3 spans 16 amino acids. In DNA, the CDR3 is TGTGCCTGGAGTGTACGAGGGACAGCGTCTGGAAACACCATATATTTT. The encoded protein is CAWSVRGTASGNTIYF.

This CDR3 reads CASSEILFNTEAFF. For the CDR3, the DNA is TGTGCCAGCAGTGAAATCCTATTTAACACTGAAGCTTTCTTT. The rearrangement links TRBV6-1 to TRBJ1-1; D unresolved. The germline V gene has CDR1 MNHNS and CDR2 SASEGT. The CDR3 spans 14 residues. Trimming pared 2 bases from V and 2 bases from J, leaving 9 bases between.

There are a few counts of this clonotype. The chain carries TRBV5-5 and TRBJ1-2; D not resolved. This CDR3 has 12 amino acids. Germline V gene sequence: CDR1 SGHKS, CDR2 YYEKEE (reference sequence). Trimming shortened V by 1 base and J by 4 bases, and 5 bases separated the two germline ends. The CDR3 region has the DNA TGTGCCAGCAGCTTGCTTCTCTATGGCTACACCTTC. This codes for CASSLLLYGYTF.